The T cell receptor (beta chain) under discussion was sequenced for a study of CD8+ T cells in alopecia areata (dated by TCRdb to the late 2010s). Notes on the research overall: The treated patients, all with moderate-to-severe alopecia areata, were enrolled in an open-label pilot trial of oral tofacitinib given at 5 to 10 mg twice daily. Tofacitinib was given for 6 to 18 months, followed by 6 months of follow-up off drug to assess delayed response and recurrence. The study used high-throughput TCRbeta sequencing to examine T cell clonal expansion in alopecia areata, in both the C3H/HeJ mouse model and human patients. Scalp tissue and sorted CD4+ and CD8+ peripheral blood T cells from patchy and totalis/universalis alopecia areata patients and from healthy controls were covered by human TCRbeta sequencing. Biopsies were taken from tofacitinib-treated patients at baseline and again at 4 and 24 weeks into treatment, and several of those patients also had a later scalp biopsy. Clonality in the scalp was compared among normal scalp (n=4), patchy alopecia areata scalp (n=8), and alopecia totalis/universalis scalp (n=8). RNA came from the PAXgene miRNA kit for fixed scalp, the miRNeasy kit for PBMCs, and the RNeasy kit for mouse skin. immunoSEQ multiplex PCR using 35 Vbeta forward primers and 13 Jbeta reverse primers was used to amplify TCRbeta CDR3 regions. Paper-wide results and their limitations: Higher clonality and more expanded CD8+ clones were observed in lesional scalp than in normal scalp, particularly in alopecia totalis/universalis, a finding suggestive of antigenic drive. Scalp TCR repertoire analysis is complicated because resident alphabeta T cells in normal human skin are also sequenced, whereas mouse skin is dominated by gammadelta T cells. Compared with mice, TCR sequences shared between patients were less clear, possibly partly because of HLA diversity across the patient population.

Sample time point, as interpreted from the label and publication: baseline before oral tofacitinib. Peripheral blood and lesional scalp punch biopsies were obtained from patients with alopecia areata. After PBMCs were isolated by density centrifugation and stained for CD3, CD4 and CD8, a FACSAria was used to sort CD4+ and CD8+ T cells. To prepare the library, the immunoSEQ multiplex PCR assay was applied. For TCR sequencing, RNA was extracted from every sample and reverse transcribed into cDNA to serve as template. SuperScript III was used to make first-strand cDNA, primed with a 2:1 mix of oligo-dT and random hexamers. A synthetic immune receptor repertoire was used to assess amplification bias, and residual bias was removed computationally. Turning to the authors' computational methods: Raw reads were preprocessed to remove errors, and CDR3 was defined by IMGT conventions from the conserved cysteine to phenylalanine. Clonality was calculated as 1 minus Shannon entropy normalized by log2 of the number of productive unique TCRs. Scalp TCRbeta sequences were cross-referenced with sorted blood CD4 and CD8 repertoires so that the CD4 or CD8 identity of scalp clones could be inferred. TCRdb stores this immuneACCESS table with in-frame sequences only. Part of the clones is absent; in the studies checked, under half of the shortfall reflects unresolved V genes, and no reason is known for the rest. That table gives V, J and clone size, and the DNA gave D and trimming. In this sample the table shows some 170,000 clones, 50% to 60% of which occur a single time. Approximately 14% of the sample lies in the top ten.

As concerns this clone: The antigen this receptor binds is unknown. No much larger clone exists at a distance of one base, and base qualities are not known. The same CDR3 arises from other DNA sequences in this sample as well.

The CDR3, from cysteine to phenylalanine, totals 14 residues. Left in the record is the CDR3 DNA by itself, 42 bases read in frame from the first base. The germline V gene (reference sequence) specifies GTSNPN as CDR1 and SVGIG as CDR2. V lost 0 bases and J lost 2 bases; the stretch between them is 9 bases long. Specimen: CD4+ T cells sorted from blood, collected at week 0. The receptor's source is a human donor with alopecia areata. The V gene is TRBV30 and the J gene is TRBJ2-3; matching of 6 bases hints at TRBD1 as the D gene. CDR3 sequence: CAWSVGGITDTQYF. The nucleotides read TGTGCCTGGAGTGTAGGGGGTATCACAGATACGCAGTATTTT.